This passage covers 8 T cell receptor beta chains from one sample sequenced in a study of blood T cell repertoires in COVID-19. The protocol was immunoSEQ multiplex PCR, while the TCRdb copy is restricted to in-frame clones and leaves out a portion. The sample contains over 150,000 clones, about 90% of which appear only once. The sequenced sample consisted of PBMCs or T cells enriched from blood (not recorded which). These receptors came from a woman aged 18 to 35 who had recovered from COVID-19.

The chain employs TRBV7-6 and TRBJ2-3; D perhaps matches TRBD2 (5 bases). The CDR3 runs 15 residues. Trimming cost V 2 bases and J 1 base, with 10 bases left between them. The V gene's germline CDR1 is SGHVS and CDR2 FNYEAQ. CDR3: CASSLLTRGTDTQYF. DNA for the CDR3: TGTGCCAGCAGCTTACTTACTAGAGGCACAGATACGCAGTATTTT.

V and J are TRBV5-4 and TRBJ2-1; the D is unclear. Trimming pared 4 bases from V and 0 bases from J, leaving 8 bases between. This CDR3 has 14 residues. Germline CDR1 is SGHNT and CDR2 is YYREEE (reference sequence). The CDR3, as DNA: TGTGCCAGCAGCCAATCGGGCTCCTACAATGAGCAGTTCTTC. As protein: CASSQSGSYNEQFF.

This rearrangement joins TRBV3-1 (or the pseudogene TRBV3-2) to TRBJ2-1; D possibly corresponds to TRBD2 (5 bases). The ends were cut back, 4 bases at V and 4 bases at J, with 14 bases in the middle. Germline loops: CDR1 LGHDT, CDR2 YNNKEL (reference sequence). The CDR3 has 15 amino acids. The chain's CDR3 is CASSPLEKIYNEQFF. Here the CDR3 DNA reads TGTGCCAGCAGCCCACTAGAGAAAATATACAATGAGCAGTTCTTC.

J is TRBJ1-1 and V is TRBV20-1; D is ambiguous. Deletions cut 4 bases from V and 1 base from J, with 4 bases between. Germline V gene data show CDR1 as DFQATT and CDR2 as SNEGSKA (reference sequence). The CDR3 length is 11 residues. CDR3 in amino acids: CSATGNTEAFF. The CDR3 coding sequence is TGCAGTGCTACAGGGAACACTGAAGCTTTCTTT.

V and J are TRBV11-3 and TRBJ1-5; D is perhaps TRBD1 (6 bases). V lost 0 bases to trimming and J lost 3 bases, with 15 bases between them. The length of the CDR3 is 17 residues. Germline-derived CDR1 and CDR2 are SGHNT and YENEEA. This CDR3 reads CASSLERGEGVNQPQHF. The CDR3 coding sequence is TGTGCCAGCAGCTTAGAGAGGGGGGAGGGCGTCAATCAGCCCCAGCATTTT.

V is TRBV10-3 and J is TRBJ2-3, with TRBD2 matching over 13 bases. V gave up 10 bases and J gave up 4 bases; unmatched junction bases: 8. The germline CDR1 and CDR2 sequences are ENHRY and SYGVKD. The CDR3 extends over 15 amino acids. CDR3 region: CATGLAGDVADTQYF. The CDR3 bases are TGTGCCACCGGACTAGCGGGGGACGTCGCAGATACGCAGTATTTT.

This clone was found once. V gene TRBV6-9 combines with J gene TRBJ2-3; possible D gene TRBD1, 5 bases. Trimming left V 2 bases short and J 5 bases short, with 8 bases between. Germline V lookup: CDR1 MNHGY, CDR2 SVAAGI. This CDR3 comprises 13 residues. CDR3 protein: CASSYLTGDTQYF. The CDR3 region has the DNA TGTGCCAGCAGTTATCTTACAGGAGATACGCAGTATTTT.

This clone was found once. The chain has TRBV25-1 and TRBJ1-6; tentative D call: TRBD1 (6 bases). CDR1 and CDR2 from the germline V gene are MGHDK and SYGVNS. The V end was cut by 3 bases, the J end by 3 bases, with 6 bases between. The CDR3 runs 14 residues. Here the CDR3 DNA reads TGTGCCAGCAGTGAGACAGGCTATAATTCACCCCTCCACTTT. It is translated as CASSETGYNSPLHF.